There are a few counts of the clone carrying this T cell receptor (beta chain). The record originates from a study of metastatic and nonmetastatic thyroid tumors. The CDR3 covers 13 residues. Trimming cost V 6 bases and J 4 bases; bases outside gene matches: 2. CDR1 and CDR2 from the germline V gene are MNHEY and SVGEGT. No treatment of any kind had been given to any patient before thyroid surgery. Via MiXCR, TCRdb re-called the PCR reads. In the table there are more than 40,000 clones, roughly 15% of which are singletons. This clonotype originated in a female donor with papillary thyroid cancer or a benign thyroid nodule (not recorded which). Some clones in this sample may be carry-over from other donors' samples. Material: blood. The rearrangement links TRBV6-2 or TRBV6-3 to TRBJ2-1; 8 nucleotides line up with TRBD2. CDR3 bases: TGTGCCAGCAGGAGCGGGGGTTACAATGAGCAGTTCTTC. This translates into CASRSGGYNEQFF.